The 30 T cell receptor beta chains in this list originate from one sample, sequenced in a study of blood T cell repertoires in COVID-19. Profiling relied on immunoSEQ multiplex PCR, and the TCRdb table lists in-frame clones only, not all of them. The sample lists 300,000 to 450,000 clones, roughly 85% seen once, with roughly 3.9% in the top ten. The sequenced sample was peripheral blood. These receptors were collected from a woman aged 18-35 years with acute or convalescent COVID-19.

Only a few counts were recorded for this clone. V and J are TRBV12-5 and TRBJ2-1; D might be TRBD2 (6 bases). Germline values: CDR1 LGHNT, CDR2 FRNRAP. Trimming pared 3 bases from V and 0 bases from J, leaving 9 bases between. This CDR3 spans 15 amino acids. CDR3 loop: CASGFRRGSYNEQFF. CDR3 nucleotide sequence: TGTGCTAGTGGTTTCAGGAGGGGCTCCTACAATGAGCAGTTCTTC.

The chain combines TRBV2 with TRBJ2-6; 7 bases align to TRBD1. The CDR3 runs 16 residues. With V trimmed by 1 base and J by 2 bases, 2 bases remained unmatched. Germline CDR1 is SNHLY and CDR2 is FYNNEI. DNA for the CDR3: TGTGCCAGCAGTGAAGAGGGGGCGCCTGGGGCCAACGTCCTGACTTTC. Protein sequence: CASSEEGAPGANVLTF.

This chain joins TRBV2 and TRBJ2-2, with 9 nucleotides matching TRBD1. Germline CDR1 is SNHLY and CDR2 is FYNNEI. The CDR3 is made up of 16 amino acids. V shed 0 bases, J shed 1 base, and the junction held 0 bases outside the gene matches. For the CDR3, the DNA is TGTGCCAGCAGTGAAGCGGGACAGGGGAACACCGGGGAGCTGTTTTTT. This translates into CASSEAGQGNTGELFF.

V and J are TRBV12-5 and TRBJ1-5, with D unresolved. The V end lost 1 base, the J end lost 7 bases, and 8 bases lay between the germline ends. From germline, CDR1 is LGHNT and CDR2 FRNRAP. The CDR3 is 13 amino acids. The CDR3 sequence is CASGLEGGQPQHF. As DNA, the CDR3 is TGTGCTAGTGGTTTGGAGGGCGGGCAGCCCCAGCATTTT.

This sequence joins TRBV6-5 and TRBJ2-1, with 9 bases aligning to TRBD1. The CDR3 totals 15 residues. CDR1 MNHEY and CDR2 SVGAGI come from the germline V gene. The V gene end was trimmed by 0 bases and the J gene end by 5 bases; junction bases not matched to a gene: 2. The CDR3 sequence: CASSYSRQGDNEQFF. The CDR3 DNA follows: TGTGCCAGCAGTTACTCGCGACAGGGGGACAATGAGCAGTTCTTC.

V and J are TRBV5-1 and TRBJ2-7; a weak D match, TRBD2 (6 bases). Trimming shortened V by 4 bases and J by 0 bases, and 14 bases separated the two germline ends. Germline CDR1 and CDR2: SGHRS and YFSETQ. The CDR3 runs 15 residues. DNA for the CDR3: TGCGCCAGCAGCGGGTCGGGACTCCGCTCCTACGAGCAGTACTTC. It translates to CASSGSGLRSYEQYF.

The gene calls are TRBV28 and TRBJ1-5, with D tentatively TRBD1 (6 bases). CDR3 length equals 14 residues. Germline lookup yields CDR1 MDHEN and CDR2 SYDVKM. V was shortened by 6 bases and J by 4 bases, with 13 bases between the two germline ends. DNA for the CDR3: TGTGCCAGCAGAAAGGGGGGGGTTAATCAGCCCCAGCATTTT. It codes for CASRKGGVNQPQHF.

The V gene is TRBV10-3, the J gene TRBJ1-1; possible D gene TRBD1, 5 bases. V was shortened by 0 bases and J by 2 bases, with 7 bases between the two germline ends. This CDR3 is built from 14 residues. Germline CDR1 ENHRY, CDR2 SYGVKD. In DNA, the CDR3 is TGTGCCATCAGTGAGTCGACAGTTAACACTGAAGCTTTCTTT. It specifies CAISESTVNTEAFF.

The gene calls are TRBV15 and TRBJ2-5, with D maybe TRBD2 (6 bases). CDR1 LNHNV and CDR2 YYDKDF come from the germline V gene (reference sequence). The CDR3 contains 11 residues. Trimming took off 9 bases at V and 3 bases at J, with 8 bases between the two ends. The DNA for the CDR3 is TGTGCCACGGAGGGCGAAGAGACCCAGTACTTC. It translates to CATEGEETQYF.

The rearrangement uses TRBV5-6 and TRBJ2-7, with D possibly matching TRBD2 (6 bases). With 4 bases removed from V and 3 bases from J, the gap between germline ends came to 8 bases. CDR1 and CDR2 from the germline V gene are SGHDT and YYEEEE. CDR3 length equals 12 residues. CDR3 DNA sequence: TGTGCCAGCAGCGGGGGGTTCTACGAGCAGTACTTC. It yields the protein CASSGGFYEQYF.

This sequence joins TRBV13 and TRBJ1-1; D unclear. CDR3 size: 14 residues. Trimming pared 2 bases from V and 0 bases from J, leaving 7 bases between. CDR1 is PRHDT, CDR2 FYEKMQ, per germline (reference sequence). CDR3 amino acids: CASSLNSMNTEAFF. DNA for the CDR3: TGTGCCAGCAGCTTAAACAGCATGAACACTGAAGCTTTCTTT.

The V and J genes are TRBV4-1 and TRBJ2-3; 7 nucleotides line up with TRBD2. Germline V lookup: CDR1 MGHRA, CDR2 YSYEKL. V trimming: 0 bases; J trimming: 2 bases; junction bases outside the gene matches: 11. This CDR3 comprises 18 residues. The CDR3 DNA is TGCGCCAGCAGCCAAGAAGTTTTCGGGGGGACCCCCACAGATACGCAGTATTTT. Translated, it gives CASSQEVFGGTPTDTQYF.

This clone appeared a single time. The chain combines TRBV10-3 with TRBJ2-7; maybe TRBD2 (5 bases). Trimming pared 3 bases from V and 4 bases from J, leaving 7 bases between. The CDR3 sequence is 12 residues long. Per the germline V gene, CDR1 is ENHRY and CDR2 is SYGVKD. The CDR3 region is CAISEAVYEQYF. The CDR3 DNA sequence: TGTGCCATCAGTGAAGCGGTTTACGAGCAGTACTTC.

CDR3 residues: CAWSQDRGPGETQYF. In DNA form, the CDR3 reads TGTGCCTGGAGTCAGGACAGGGGGCCCGGGGAGACCCAGTACTTC. The chain employs TRBV30 and TRBJ2-5; 11 bases match TRBD1. V lost 2 bases to trimming and J lost 5 bases; unmatched junction nucleotides: 7. The CDR3 runs to 15 residues. CDR1 is GTSNPN and CDR2 is SVGIG in the germline V gene (reference sequence).

This chain uses TRBV5-5 with TRBJ1-1, with unresolved D. This CDR3 is 12 amino acids long. The V gene's germline CDR1 is SGHKS and CDR2 YYEKEE (reference sequence). V dropped 4 bases and J dropped 6 bases, with 10 bases sitting between them. Here the CDR3 reads CASSPGVPEAFF. Here the CDR3 DNA reads TGTGCCAGCAGCCCCGGGGTCCCTGAAGCTTTCTTT. Combining the CDR3 with reference TRBV5-5 and TRBJ1-1 gives the whole variable domain DAGVTQSPTHLIKTRGQQVTLRCSPISGHKSVSWYQQVLGQGPQFIFQYYEKEERGRGNFPDRFSARQFPNYSSELNVNALLLGDSALYLCASSPGVPEAFFGQGTRLTVV.

This clone was observed a few times. This chain uses TRBV6-5 with TRBJ2-7, with 10 positions matching TRBD1. Looked up from germline, CDR1 is MNHEY and CDR2 is SVGAGI. With 8 bases clipped from V and 4 bases from J, the junction kept 8 bases outside the gene matches. The CDR3 runs to 14 residues. CDR3 in amino acids: CASRRGQGTYEQYF. The CDR3 DNA is TGTGCCAGCCGAAGGGGACAGGGGACTTACGAGCAGTACTTC.

This clone was counted a single time. The chain has TRBV5-1 and TRBJ2-1; 7 bases line up with TRBD1. V trimming: 4 bases; J trimming: 4 bases; junction bases outside the gene matches: 8. Germline CDR1 and CDR2: SGHRS and YFSETQ. The CDR3 covers 15 residues. The CDR3 is CASSLEQGRYNEQFF. The CDR3 bases are TGCGCCAGCAGCCTCGAACAGGGGCGTTACAATGAGCAGTTCTTC. Using reference TRBV5-1 and TRBJ2-1 for the parts outside the CDR3, the full variable domain is KAGVTQTPRYLIKTRGQQVTLSCSPISGHRSVSWYQQTPGQGLQFLFEYFSETQRNKGNFPGRFSGRQFSNSRSEMNVSTLELGDSALYLCASSLEQGRYNEQFFGPGTRLTVL.

CDR3 nucleotide sequence: TGTGCCAGCAGCTTGGGAGCGATCAACAATGAGCAGTTCTTC. This sequence encodes CASSLGAINNEQFF. The V and J genes are TRBV13 and TRBJ2-1; possibly TRBD2 for D (5 bases). Between the trimmed V and J ends, which lost 3 bases and 5 bases, there was a span of 11 bases. CDR1 is PRHDT and CDR2 is FYEKMQ in the germline V gene (reference sequence). CDR3 length: 14 residues.

This chain links TRBV19 with TRBJ2-7; tentative D call: TRBD2 (6 bases). Germline lookup yields CDR1 LNHDA and CDR2 SQIVND (reference sequence). The CDR3 runs 13 residues. The germline V and J ends were trimmed by 3 bases and 7 bases, with 13 bases remaining between them. The CDR3 DNA follows: TGTGCCAGTAGTATTTTTGCGGGGAAGGAGCAGTACTTC. Translation gives CASSIFAGKEQYF.

The rearrangement links TRBV28 to TRBJ2-2; tentatively, D is TRBD2 (6 bases). Germline loops: CDR1 MDHEN, CDR2 SYDVKM. V was shortened by 6 bases and J by 2 bases, with 10 bases between the two germline ends. CDR3 size: 14 residues. The chain's CDR3 is CASRGGDNTGELFF. In DNA, the CDR3 is TGTGCCAGCAGAGGAGGGGATAACACCGGGGAGCTGTTTTTT. The complete variable domain, with remaining parts taken from reference TRBV28 and TRBJ2-2, reads DVKVTQSSRYLVKRTGEKVFLECVQDMDHENMFWYRQDPGLGLRLIYFSYDVKMKEKGDIPEGYSVSREKKERFSLILESASTNQTSMYLCASRGGDNTGELFFGEGSRLTVL.

V gene TRBV5-4 combines with J gene TRBJ2-1; TRBD2 aligns across 10 bases. In germline, CDR1 is SGHNT, CDR2 YYREEE (reference sequence). The V segment lost 0 bases and the J segment 8 bases; nucleotides outside the gene matches: 11. This CDR3 region has 17 residues. CDR3 nucleotide sequence: TGTGCCAGCAGCTTGGGGGGAGAGCGGGAGGGGCGGTATGAGCAGTTCTTC. Translated, it gives CASSLGGEREGRYEQFF.

This clone was detected only a few times. V gene TRBV6-5 combines with J gene TRBJ1-5, with a weak D call TRBD1 (6 bases). CDR3 size: 11 residues. Per the germline V gene, CDR1 is MNHEY and CDR2 is SVGAGI. V lost 10 bases and J 11 bases, leaving 15 bases between the germline ends. DNA for the CDR3: TGTGCCACCTCAAGGGGGACCGCCCAGCATTTT. Translation gives CATSRGTAQHF.

The V gene is TRBV19, the J gene TRBJ2-3; perhaps TRBD1 as D (6 bases). This CDR3 is 18 amino acids long. Germline V gene sequence: CDR1 LNHDA, CDR2 SQIVND (reference sequence). The V end was cut by 6 bases, the J end by 0 bases, with 22 bases between. The CDR3 sequence: CASRKRTDSQLSTDTQYF. The CDR3 DNA follows: TGTGCCAGTAGGAAGAGAACGGACAGCCAGCTTAGCACAGATACGCAGTATTTT.

This chain connects TRBV19 to TRBJ1-5; D not resolved. This CDR3 has 15 amino acids. The V gene's germline CDR1 is LNHDA and CDR2 SQIVND (reference sequence). Trimming removed 3 bases at V and 7 bases at J, with 16 bases between. The chain's CDR3 is CASSMARAREQPQHF. The DNA of the CDR3 is TGTGCCAGTAGTATGGCCCGTGCGAGGGAACAGCCCCAGCATTTT.

The chain uses TRBV7-3 and TRBJ2-1, with TRBD2 matching 11 bases. The CDR3 is 16 amino acids. CDR1 is SGHTA and CDR2 is FQGTGA in the germline V gene. V was clipped by 4 bases and J by 8 bases; unmatched bases: 10. Here the CDR3 DNA reads TGTGCCAGCAGCTCCCTCTCACTAGCGGGAGAGGATGAGCAGTTCTTC. Its translation: CASSSLSLAGEDEQFF.

The CDR3 protein is CASSLGDRANYGYTF. The CDR3 bases are TGTGCCAGCAGCTTAGGCGACAGGGCTAACTATGGCTACACCTTC. This chain uses TRBV7-9 with TRBJ1-2; 7 nucleotides agree with TRBD1. V trimming: 1 base; J trimming: 0 bases; junction bases outside the gene matches: 2. The length of the CDR3 is 15 residues. Germline V gives CDR1 SEHNR, CDR2 FQNEAQ (reference sequence).

V gene TRBV19 combines with J gene TRBJ2-5, with D tentatively TRBD2 (7 bases). Trimming left V 10 bases short and J 4 bases short, with 19 bases between. Germline V gene lookup returns CDR1 LNHDA and CDR2 SQIVND (reference sequence). The CDR3 is made up of 14 amino acids. CDR3 sequence: CATRLGGGGETQYF. For the CDR3, the DNA is TGTGCCACCCGGCTAGGGGGGGGAGGAGAGACCCAGTACTTC.

The chain combines TRBV19 with TRBJ1-6; D gene unclear. Trimming left V 4 bases short and J 10 bases short, with 11 bases between. The CDR3 loop spans 13 amino acids. Germline V CDR1 and CDR2: LNHDA, SQIVND (reference sequence). CDR3 residues: CASSSTRESPLHF. CDR3 DNA: TGTGCCAGTAGTAGCACGAGGGAGTCACCCCTCCACTTT.

The rearrangement joins TRBV3-1 (or the pseudogene TRBV3-2) to TRBJ2-5, with a tentative D call TRBD2 (6 bases). This CDR3 has 14 residues. In germline, CDR1 is LGHDT, CDR2 YNNKEL (reference sequence). Trimming pared 1 base from V and 3 bases from J, leaving 9 bases between. The CDR3 sequence is CASSQAPSEETQYF. The DNA for the CDR3 is TGTGCCAGCAGCCAAGCTCCTAGCGAAGAGACCCAGTACTTC.

The V call is TRBV10-1, the J call TRBJ2-1, with 14 nucleotides matching TRBD2. The V gene's germline CDR1 is WNHNN and CDR2 SYGVQD (reference sequence). V was clipped by 11 bases and J by 9 bases; unmatched bases: 9. CDR3 length: 14 amino acids. The CDR3 nucleotides read TGCGCCGTTAAGGGACTAGCGGGAGTGGGTGAGCAGTTCTTC. Amino acid sequence: CAVKGLAGVGEQFF.